This is a list of T cell receptor beta chains from one sample in a study of tumor-infiltrating lymphocytes in oesophageal squamous cell carcinoma. TCRdb re-analysed the PCR reads in MiXCR, keeping a single row per CDR3 protein. Of about 16,000 distinct CDR3 sequences listed, roughly 40% are singletons. Sequencing was performed on normal esophageal tissue next to the tumor. The origin of the receptors is a female donor with esophageal squamous cell carcinoma. CDR3s include the opening cysteine and the closing phenylalanine or tryptophan. The D gene is left open where the match is weak. Expanded clones get a size class; other rows say once, few or many, or leave the size out.

CASSFPTGTGGDEQYF	TGTGCCAGCAGCTTCCCGACCGGGACAGGGGGAGACGAGCAGTACTTC	TRBD1	TRBV7-8	NA	TRBJ2-7
CASSHFYEQFF	TGTGCCAGCAGCCATTTCTATGAGCAGTTCTTC	NA	TRBV3-1	NA	TRBJ2-1
CASSRAGTSEETQYF	TGTGCCAGCAGCAGAGCCGGGACTAGCGAAGAGACCCAGTACTTC	TRBD2	TRBV7-3	NA	TRBJ2-5
CASSLFVTGHQPQHF	TGTGCCAGCAGCTTGTTCGTGACAGGGCATCAGCCCCAGCATTTT	TRBD1	TRBV7-2	few	TRBJ1-5
CASSYRLAGGPSEQFF	TGTGCCAGCAGTTACAGACTAGCGGGAGGGCCGAGTGAGCAGTTCTTC	TRBD2	TRBV6-6	many	TRBJ2-1
CASSSRPGADTQYF	TGTGCCAGCAGCTCGCGTCCGGGGGCAGATACGCAGTATTTT	NA	TRBV7-2	NA	TRBJ2-3
CASSETSGGIYEQYF	TGCGCCAGCAGTGAGACTAGCGGGGGAATTTACGAGCAGTACTTC	TRBD2	TRBV10-1	NA	TRBJ2-7
CASSSTSRYGYTF	TGTGCCAGCAGCTCGACATCTCGCTATGGCTACACCTTC	NA	TRBV7-6	NA	TRBJ1-2
CASSLGLAGGFYEQYF	TGTGCCAGCAGCTTGGGTTTGGCGGGTGGATTCTACGAGCAGTACTTC	NA	TRBV7-8	few	TRBJ2-7
CASSSDQTSYF	TGTGCCAGCAGCTCAGATCAAACTAGCTACTTC	NA	TRBV7-6	NA	TRBJ2-5
CASSLRASAEAFF	TGTGCCAGCAGCTTACGAGCGTCAGCTGAAGCTTTTTTT	NA	TRBV7-4	NA	TRBJ1-1
CASSLQGTHYEQYF	TGTGCCAGCAGCCTCCAGGGGACTCACTACGAGCAGTACTTC	NA	TRBV11-2	many	TRBJ2-7
CASSQPTSGGATDTQYF	TGTGCCAGCAGCCAACCTACTAGCGGGGGGGCCACAGATACGCAGTATTTT	TRBD2	TRBV4-2	NA	TRBJ2-3
CASSFYRGTVNF	TGTGCCAGCAGCTTTTATCGAGGGACGGTTAACTTC	NA	TRBV7-2	NA	TRBJ2-1
CASSQTTTRAQSSGANVLTF	TGTGCCAGCTCACAAACAACTACTAGGGCCCAGAGCTCTGGGGCCAACGTCCTGACTTTC	NA	TRBV18	many	TRBJ2-6
CASKPGQGGEQFF	TGCGCCAGCAAGCCTGGACAGGGTGGTGAGCAGTTCTTC	TRBD1	TRBV10-1	NA	TRBJ2-1
CASSLTGLAGGIYEQYF	TGTGCCAGCAGCTTAACAGGACTAGCGGGAGGGATCTACGAGCAGTACTTC	TRBD2	TRBV7-6	NA	TRBJ2-7
CASSIVAGGSYNEQFF	TGTGCCAGTAGTATAGTAGCGGGAGGGTCCTACAATGAGCAGTTCTTC	TRBD2	TRBV19	many	TRBJ2-1
CASSFGLAGGDTQYF	TGTGCCAGCAGCTTCGGACTAGCGGGAGGAGATACGCAGTATTTT	TRBD2	TRBV7-3	NA	TRBJ2-3
CASSLNGGAFEQYF	TGTGCCAGCAGCTTGAACGGGGGGGCCTTCGAACAGTACTTC	TRBD2	TRBV11-2	many	TRBJ2-5
CASSHDTSTDTQYF	TGCGCCAGCAGCCACGACACCAGCACAGATACGCAGTATTTT	NA	TRBV4-1	many	TRBJ2-3
CASSQTRTEQYF	TGTGCCAGCAGCCAGACTAGGACCGAGCAGTACTTC	NA	TRBV14	many	TRBJ2-7
CASSYSFAPGGNEQFF	TGTGCCAGCAGTTACTCCTTCGCCCCAGGGGGGAATGAGCAGTTCTTC	NA	TRBV6-6	few	TRBJ2-1
CASSSTTSGAKNIQYF	TGTGCCAGCAGCTCTACGACTAGCGGAGCCAAAAACATTCAGTACTTC	TRBD2	TRBV7-2	NA	TRBJ2-4
CASTTTGESVNEQFF	TGTGCCAGCACCACGACGGGGGAAAGTGTCAATGAGCAGTTCTTC	NA	TRBV7-8	few	TRBJ2-1
CASIVNSPYEQYF	TGTGCCAGCATTGTAAACAGTCCCTACGAGCAGTACTTC	NA	TRBV6-1	NA	TRBJ2-7
CASSYSGGWETQYF	TGTGCCAGCAGTTACTCGGGTGGGTGGGAGACCCAGTACTTC	NA	TRBV6-6	medium-sized	TRBJ2-5
CASSLSWAADYGYTF	TGTGCCAGCAGCTTAAGCTGGGCAGCCGACTATGGCTACACCTTC	NA	TRBV7-2	medium-sized	TRBJ1-2
CASSLALPGALFRNEQFF	TGTGCCAGCAGCTTAGCCCTCCCGGGAGCCCTATTCCGCAATGAGCAGTTCTTC	NA	TRBV7-8	few	TRBJ2-1
CASSVGWTSGTRSGANVLTF	TGTGCCAGCAGCGTAGGATGGACTAGCGGGACCCGCTCTGGGGCCAACGTCCTGACTTTC	TRBD2	TRBV7-8	many	TRBJ2-6
CASSPGAGPSSYNEQFF	TGTGCCAGCAGCCCGGGCGCGGGACCGAGCTCCTACAATGAGCAGTTCTTC	NA	TRBV27	many	TRBJ2-1
CASSLAAGTREQYF	TGTGCCAGCAGCCTTGCGGCTGGGACCCGAGAGCAGTACTTC	NA	TRBV7-2	NA	TRBJ2-7
CATSDSGMTGANVLTF	TGTGCCACCAGTGATTCCGGGATGACTGGGGCCAACGTCCTGACTTTC	NA	TRBV24-1	NA	TRBJ2-6
CASSRDRGSYEQYF	TGTGCCAGCAGCCGGGACAGGGGGAGCTACGAGCAGTACTTC	TRBD1	TRBV7-3	NA	TRBJ2-7
CASSLGLAGVGTDTQFF	TGTGCCAGCAGCCTGGGACTAGCGGGAGTAGGAACAGATACGCAGTTTTTT	NA	TRBV7-9	NA	TRBJ1-4
CAIRRTGTTVTGELFF	TGTGCCATCAGGAGAACAGGGACAACCGTAACCGGGGAGCTGTTTTTT	NA	TRBV10-3	few	TRBJ2-2
CASSLSMKETQYF	TGTGCCAGCAGTTTATCGATGAAAGAGACCCAGTACTTC	NA	TRBV12-3/TRBV12-4	once	TRBJ2-5
CASSSGTGIENEQFF	TGTGCCAGCAGCTCAGGGACAGGGATTGAGAATGAGCAGTTCTTC	TRBD1	TRBV7-3	many	TRBJ2-1
CASSLVSYNEQFF	TGTGCCAGCAGCTTAGTCTCCTACAATGAGCAGTTCTTC	NA	TRBV7-2	NA	TRBJ2-1
CASKWGGTDTQYF	TGTGCCAGCAAGTGGGGCGGCACAGATACGCAGTACTTC	NA	TRBV12-3/TRBV12-4	once	TRBJ2-7
CASSYAGVPDTQYF	TGTGCCAGCAGCTACGCGGGAGTTCCAGATACGCAGTATTTT	TRBD2	TRBV25-1	large	TRBJ2-3
CSARGLLSGSEQFF	TGCAGTGCTAGAGGACTACTTAGCGGGAGCGAGCAGTTCTTC	TRBD2	TRBV20-1	NA	TRBJ2-1
CASSFLTGGLKGETQYF	TGTGCCAGCAGCTTTCTCACGGGGGGGCTTAAGGGAGAGACCCAGTACTTC	TRBD2	TRBV7-2	NA	TRBJ2-5
CASSFSDEQYF	TGTGCCAGCAGTTTTTCGGACGAGCAGTACTTC	NA	TRBV12-3/TRBV12-4	NA	TRBJ2-7
CASSLGGTLNEQFF	TGTGCCAGCAGCTTGGGCGGAACCCTCAATGAGCAGTTCTTC	NA	TRBV11-2	once	TRBJ2-1
CASSLGGLAMGLTQYF	TGTGCCAGCAGTTTAGGCGGGCTAGCGATGGGGCTGACGCAGTATTTT	NA	TRBV27	NA	TRBJ2-3